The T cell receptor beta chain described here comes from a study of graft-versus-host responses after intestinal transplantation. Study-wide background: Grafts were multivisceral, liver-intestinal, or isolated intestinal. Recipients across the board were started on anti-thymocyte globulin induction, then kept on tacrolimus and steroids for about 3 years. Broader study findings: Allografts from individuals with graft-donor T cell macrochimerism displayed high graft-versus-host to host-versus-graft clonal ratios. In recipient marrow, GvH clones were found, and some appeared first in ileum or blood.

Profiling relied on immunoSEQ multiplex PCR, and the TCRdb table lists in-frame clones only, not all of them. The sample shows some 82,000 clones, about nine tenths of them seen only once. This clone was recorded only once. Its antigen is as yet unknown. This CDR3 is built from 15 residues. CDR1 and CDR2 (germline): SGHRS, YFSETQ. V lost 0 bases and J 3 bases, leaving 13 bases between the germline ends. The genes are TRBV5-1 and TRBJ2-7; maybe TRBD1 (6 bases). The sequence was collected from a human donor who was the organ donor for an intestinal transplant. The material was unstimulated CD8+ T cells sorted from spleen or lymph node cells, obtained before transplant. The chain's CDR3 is CASSLAWDTYYEQYF. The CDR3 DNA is TGCGCCAGCAGCTTGGCCTGGGACACCTACTACGAGCAGTACTTC.